What follows are 13 T cell receptor beta chains derived from one specimen sequenced in a study of CD8+ T cells in alopecia areata (dated by TCRdb to the late 2010s). Peripheral blood and lesional scalp punch biopsies were obtained from patients with alopecia areata. The method was the immunoSEQ multiplex PCR assay. To provide template for TCR sequencing, every sample had RNA extracted and reverse transcribed into cDNA. Drawn from immuneACCESS, this table holds only the in-frame rearrangements with V and J called that TCRdb kept. Clones are partly lost; checked studies trace under half to an unresolved V gene and leave the rest unexplained. For this sample there are fewer than 10,000 clones; approximately 61% appear just once. Roughly 15% of the sample is in the top ten clones. The material sequenced was skin. The receptors here all came from a human donor with alopecia areata.

This clone was observed once. V and J are TRBV2 and TRBJ2-7; D is unclear. The germline V gene has CDR1 SNHLY and CDR2 FYNNEI. This CDR3 is 13 amino acids long. The V end was cut by 4 bases, the J end by 3 bases, with 10 bases between. This CDR3 reads CASSVYRNYEQYF. CDR3 in DNA: TGTGCCAGCAGTGTTTACAGAAACTACGAGCAGTACTTC.

This clone was counted once. The rearrangement links TRBV13 to TRBJ2-2, with 11 bases fitting TRBD2. The germline V gene has CDR1 PRHDT and CDR2 FYEKMQ (reference sequence). This CDR3 is built from 16 residues. The trim removed 5 bases at V and 1 base at J, leaving 3 bases unmatched. In DNA, the CDR3 is TGTGCCAGCAGCGCGGGGACTAGCGGGAACACCGGGGAGCTGTTTTTT. This sequence encodes CASSAGTSGNTGELFF.

This clone was observed once. The rearrangement joins TRBV11-2 to TRBJ2-7; D is possibly TRBD2 (6 bases). CDR1 and CDR2 from the germline V gene are SGHAT and FQNNGV. With 5 bases removed from V and 0 bases from J, the gap between germline ends came to 23 bases. The length of the CDR3 is 18 residues. CDR3 sequence: CASSLGKGGERPSYEQYF. CDR3 DNA: TGTGCCAGCAGCCTTGGAAAGGGAGGTGAGAGGCCCTCCTACGAGCAGTACTTC.

The gene calls are TRBV9 and TRBJ1-5; D remains unclear. Trimming removed 4 bases at V and 7 bases at J, with 15 bases between. Germline V gene sequence: CDR1 SGDLS, CDR2 YYNGEE. This CDR3 is built from 14 residues. The CDR3 region has the DNA TGTGCCAGCAGCCTAGGAGGCCAGAGGCAGCCCCAGCATTTT. This translates into CASSLGGQRQPQHF.

This clone appeared once. This rearrangement joins TRBV4-1 to TRBJ2-7; D uncertain. The germline gives CDR1 MGHRA, CDR2 YSYEKL. This CDR3 has 12 residues. Deletions cut 4 bases from V and 6 bases from J, with 10 bases between. CDR3 nucleotides: TGCGCCAGCAGCCGCCCCCCGGGCGAGCAGTACTTC. Amino acids: CASSRPPGEQYF.

The chain uses TRBV27 and TRBJ2-1; D not certain. This CDR3 contains 11 residues. Germline V gene lookup returns CDR1 MNHEY and CDR2 SMNVEV (reference sequence). V was cut by 3 bases and J by 9 bases, with 6 bases left in between. The CDR3 sequence: CASSLKSEQFF. CDR3 bases: TGTGCCAGCAGTTTGAAATCTGAGCAGTTCTTC.

This clone showed up just a few times. The chain joins TRBV13 to TRBJ2-3, with D maybe TRBD2 (5 bases). V dropped 3 bases and J dropped 1 base, with 5 bases sitting between them. Germline V lookup: CDR1 PRHDT, CDR2 FYEKMQ (reference sequence). The CDR3 has 13 residues. DNA of the CDR3: TGTGCCAGCAGCTTGAGGGGCACAGATACGCAGTATTTT. This translates into CASSLRGTDTQYF.

In nucleotides, the CDR3 is TGCAGCGTTGGACAGGGAACCACAGATACGCAGTATTTT. Its protein is CSVGQGTTDTQYF. This rearrangement joins TRBV29-1 to TRBJ2-3; 7 nucleotides line up with TRBD1. The germline V gene encodes CDR1 SQVTM and CDR2 ANQGSEA. Trimming took 4 bases from V and 2 from J; bases not matched to a gene: 3. The length of the CDR3 is 13 residues.

The chain combines TRBV11-3 with TRBJ1-1; no clear D. Trimming left V 4 bases short and J 0 bases short, with 12 bases between. Germline CDR1 reads SGHNT; CDR2 reads YENEEA. The CDR3 contains 15 residues. CDR3 in amino acids: CASSSNPGMNTEAFF. The CDR3 region has the DNA TGTGCCAGCAGCTCAAACCCCGGAATGAACACTGAAGCTTTCTTT.

This chain uses TRBV28 with TRBJ1-2; tentatively, D is TRBD1 (5 bases). The CDR3 sequence is 13 residues long. Trimming shortened V by 2 bases and J by 4 bases, and 8 bases separated the two germline ends. Looked up from germline, CDR1 is MDHEN and CDR2 is SYDVKM. This CDR3 is CASSLGQRYGYTF. The CDR3 nucleotides are TGTGCCAGCAGTTTAGGACAACGCTATGGCTACACCTTC.

The chain has TRBV4-3 and TRBJ2-7; D is perhaps TRBD2 (6 bases). Trimming cost V 0 bases and J 2 bases, with 14 bases left between them. The CDR3 runs 16 residues. The germline CDR1 and CDR2 sequences are LGHNA and YSLEER. CDR3 in amino acids: CASSQELGSGAYEQYF. CDR3 DNA sequence: TGCGCCAGCAGCCAAGAGTTGGGTAGCGGAGCCTACGAGCAGTACTTC.

V usage is TRBV6-5 and J usage is TRBJ2-1; 8 bases align to TRBD2. This CDR3 is built from 15 residues. The germline V gene encodes CDR1 MNHEY and CDR2 SVGAGI. After removal of 5 bases from V and 7 bases from J, the junction contained 10 bases not matched to a gene. As DNA, the CDR3 is TGTGCCAGCAGTAATGGACTAGCAAGCACGAATGAGCAGTTCTTC. It codes for CASSNGLASTNEQFF.

The CDR3 loop is CASSLSGRADQPQHF. The DNA for the CDR3 is TGTGCCAGCAGTTTATCAGGGCGAGCCGATCAGCCCCAGCATTTT. The chain couples TRBV28 to TRBJ1-5; possibly TRBD1 for D (5 bases). The germline gives CDR1 MDHEN, CDR2 SYDVKM. V shed 1 base and J shed 5 bases, with 12 bases lying between them. The CDR3 covers 15 residues.